Sequencing of this T cell receptor (beta chain) was carried out in a study of metastatic and nonmetastatic thyroid tumors. In the study overall: For malignant and benign thyroid patients, tumor or nodule tissue and blood were the sources whose repertoires were compared. Overall study findings and caveats: Significantly greater TCR beta diversity was reportedly found in malignant thyroid tumors than in benign nodules (in blood and tumor).

Authors' analysis steps: Clinicopathological groups differed in CDR3, with these differences serving to build a distant-metastasis classifier for papillary thyroid cancer. TCRdb reprocessed the PCR reads via MiXCR. These V and J calls originate from TCRdb's pipeline instead of the authors' own analysis. Here the sample spans 35,000 or so clones, about a sixth being singletons. Thyroid surgery took place with no prior treatment in any patient. V was shortened by 2 bases and J by 3 bases, with 13 bases between the two germline ends. This CDR3 comprises 15 residues. Germline lookup yields CDR1 MNHNS and CDR2 SASEGT. This clone was observed a few times. Its antigen is as yet unknown.

The clonotype comes from a male donor with papillary thyroid cancer or a benign thyroid nodule (not recorded which). Some clones in this sample may be carry-over from other donors' samples. V and J are TRBV6-1 and TRBJ1-2; D not resolved. Specimen: blood. The CDR3 region is CASSEFHHPDYGYTF. In DNA form, the CDR3 reads TGTGCCAGCAGTGAATTTCATCACCCTGACTATGGCTACACCTTC.